These 6 T cell receptor beta chains came from one sample sequenced in a study of OX40 agonist ivuxolimab in advanced cancers. Sequenced by immunoSEQ multiplex PCR; TCRdb stores in-frame clones only, minus some. The table includes more than 70,000 clones, 81% detected once. Sequencing was performed on CD4+ or CD8+ T cells sorted from blood, taken in a trial of the OX40 agonist ivuxolimab. The receptors here all came from an adult with an advanced solid tumor such as melanoma, head and neck, liver or kidney cancer.

This rearrangement joins TRBV2 to TRBJ1-5; the D gene is possibly TRBD1 (6 bases). The CDR3 covers 18 residues. The germline CDR1 and CDR2 sequences are SNHLY and FYNNEI. Deletions cut 3 bases from V and 4 bases from J, with 22 bases between. DNA for the CDR3: TGTGCCAGCAGTGACCCCACGGGAAGGACAGTCTCGAATCAGCCCCAGCATTTT. The encoded protein is CASSDPTGRTVSNQPQHF.

This chain connects TRBV6-1 to TRBJ2-6; no clear D. Trimming cost V 2 bases and J 0 bases, with 5 bases left between them. The CDR3 has 15 residues. Germline loops: CDR1 MNHNS, CDR2 SASEGT. In DNA, the CDR3 is TGTGCCAGCAGTGAACAGAGCTCTGGGGCCAACGTCCTGACTTTC. Protein: CASSEQSSGANVLTF.

There are a few counts of this clone. The rearrangement uses TRBV18 and TRBJ2-1; D unclear. This CDR3 comprises 12 residues. Germline V gene sequence: CDR1 KGHSH, CDR2 LQKENI. Trimming removed 3 bases from V and 10 bases from J, with 10 bases in between. The CDR3 reads CASSPSLGEQFF. In DNA form, the CDR3 reads TGTGCCAGCTCACCTTCTCTAGGGGAGCAGTTCTTC.

This clone appeared a few times. The V and J genes are TRBV7-2 and TRBJ1-3, with 8 bases fitting TRBD1. The germline CDR1 and CDR2 sequences are SGHTA and FQGNSA. The junction had 5 bases not matched to a gene; V was cut back by 9 bases and J by 1 base. The CDR3 runs 14 residues. The CDR3 coding sequence is TGTGCCAGTGGAACAGGGGGATCTGGAAACACCATATATTTT. Protein: CASGTGGSGNTIYF.

The CDR3 is CASRRGTYISTDTQYF. CDR3 DNA: TGTGCCAGCAGACGGGGGACTTACATTAGCACAGATACGCAGTATTTT. This sequence joins TRBV7-2 and TRBJ2-3; D possibly corresponds to TRBD2 (6 bases). Trimming stripped 6 bases from V and 0 bases from J, with 16 bases between. Germline V gives CDR1 SGHTA, CDR2 FQGNSA. This CDR3 spans 16 amino acids. Based on the CDR3 plus reference TRBV7-2 and TRBJ2-3, the full variable domain is GAGVSQSPSNKVTEKGKDVELRCDPISGHTALYWYRQSLGQGLEFLIYFQGNSAPDKSGLPSDRFSAERTGGSVSTLTIQRTQQEDSAVYLCASRRGTYISTDTQYFGPGTRLTVL.

The chain recombines TRBV7-2 with TRBJ2-7; TRBD1 matches at 8 bases. The CDR3 consists of 14 residues. Germline trimming cut 0 bases from V and 7 bases from J; bases unmatched to any gene: 5. The germline V gene encodes CDR1 SGHTA and CDR2 FQGNSA. CDR3 in DNA: TGTGCCAGCAGCTTAGCGTTCAGGGGGCGAGAGCAGTACTTC. It specifies CASSLAFRGREQYF.